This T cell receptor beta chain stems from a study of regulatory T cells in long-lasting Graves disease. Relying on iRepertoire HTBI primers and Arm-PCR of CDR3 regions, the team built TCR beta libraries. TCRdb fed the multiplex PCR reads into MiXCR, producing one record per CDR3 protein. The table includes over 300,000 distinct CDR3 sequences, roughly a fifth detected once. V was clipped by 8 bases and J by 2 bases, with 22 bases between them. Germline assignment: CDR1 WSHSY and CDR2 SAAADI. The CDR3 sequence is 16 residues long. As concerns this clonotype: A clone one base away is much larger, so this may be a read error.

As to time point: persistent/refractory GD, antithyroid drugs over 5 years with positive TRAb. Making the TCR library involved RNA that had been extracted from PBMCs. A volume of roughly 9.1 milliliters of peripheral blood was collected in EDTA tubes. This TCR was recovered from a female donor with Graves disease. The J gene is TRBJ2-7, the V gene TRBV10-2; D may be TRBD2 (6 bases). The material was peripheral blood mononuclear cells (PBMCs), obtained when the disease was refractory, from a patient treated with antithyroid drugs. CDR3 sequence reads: CASGEPGTASTYEQYF. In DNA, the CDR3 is TGCGCCAGCGGGGAACCCGGGACTGCCAGCACCTACGAGCAGTACTTC.